This T cell receptor beta chain was recorded in a study of control samples from healthy donors and cancer patients. This table comes from immunoSEQ multiplex PCR, and its TCRdb copy is limited to in-frame clones, with some not included. This table has approximately 65,000 clones, over 85% appearing once. This CDR3 is built from 12 residues. Germline V gene lookup returns CDR1 MNHEY and CDR2 SVGAGI. V lost 6 bases, J lost 5 bases, and 1 base stayed unmatched. This chain links TRBV6-5 with TRBJ2-7, with 10 nucleotides matching TRBD1. The source of this sequence is a man in his 60s with lung cancer. Input material: PBMCs. This CDR3 is CASRGQGNEQYV. CDR3 nucleotide sequence: TGTGCCAGCAGGGGACAGGGGAACGAGCAGTACGTC.